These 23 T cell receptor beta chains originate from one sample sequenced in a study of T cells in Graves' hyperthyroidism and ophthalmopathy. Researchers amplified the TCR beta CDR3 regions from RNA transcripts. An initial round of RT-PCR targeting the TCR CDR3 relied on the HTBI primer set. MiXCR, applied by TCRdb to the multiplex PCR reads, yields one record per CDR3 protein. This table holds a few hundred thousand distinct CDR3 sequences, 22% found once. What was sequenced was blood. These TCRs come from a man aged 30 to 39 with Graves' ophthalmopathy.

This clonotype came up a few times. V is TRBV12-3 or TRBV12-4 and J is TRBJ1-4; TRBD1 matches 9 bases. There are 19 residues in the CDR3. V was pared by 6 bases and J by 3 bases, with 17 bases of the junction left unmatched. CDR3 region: CASSPLSRDRDGANEKLFF. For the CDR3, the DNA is TGTGCCAGCAGCCCTCTCTCCCGGGACAGGGATGGAGCTAATGAAAAACTGTTTTTT.

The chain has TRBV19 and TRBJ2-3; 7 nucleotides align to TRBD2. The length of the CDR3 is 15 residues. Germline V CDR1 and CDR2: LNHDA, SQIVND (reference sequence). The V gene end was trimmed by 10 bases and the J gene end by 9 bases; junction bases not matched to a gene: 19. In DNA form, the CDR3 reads TGTGCCACCCAAGGGTCAGGGACTACTGGAGTAACGCAGTATTTT. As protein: CATQGSGTTGVTQYF.

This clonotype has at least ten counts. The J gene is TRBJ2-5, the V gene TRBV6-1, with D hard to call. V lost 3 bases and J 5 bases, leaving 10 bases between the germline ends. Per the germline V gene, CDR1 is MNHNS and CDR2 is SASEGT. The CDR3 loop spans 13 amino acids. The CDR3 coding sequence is TGTGCCAGCAGTGAGTCCGGGTGGGAGACCCAGTACTTC. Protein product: CASSESGWETQYF.

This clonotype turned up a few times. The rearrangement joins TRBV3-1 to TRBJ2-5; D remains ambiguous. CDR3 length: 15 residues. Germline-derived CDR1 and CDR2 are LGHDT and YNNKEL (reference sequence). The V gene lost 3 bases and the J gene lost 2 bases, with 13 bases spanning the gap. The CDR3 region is CASSQVVSIQETQYF. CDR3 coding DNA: TGTGCCAGCAGCCAGGTAGTGAGTATTCAAGAGACCCAGTACTTC.

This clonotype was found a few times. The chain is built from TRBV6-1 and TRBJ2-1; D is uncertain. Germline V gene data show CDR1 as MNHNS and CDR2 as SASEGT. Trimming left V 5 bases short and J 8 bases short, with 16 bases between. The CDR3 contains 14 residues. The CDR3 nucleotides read TGTGCCAGCAGTCAAGGACCAGTTTGGGATGAGCAGTTCTTC. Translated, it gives CASSQGPVWDEQFF.

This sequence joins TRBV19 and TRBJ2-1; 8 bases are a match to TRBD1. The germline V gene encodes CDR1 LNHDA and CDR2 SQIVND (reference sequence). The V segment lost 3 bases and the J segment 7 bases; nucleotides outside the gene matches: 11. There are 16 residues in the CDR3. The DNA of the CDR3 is TGTGCCAGTAGTATTGGAAACCCAGGGGGCCGAAATGAGCAGTTCTTC. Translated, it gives CASSIGNPGGRNEQFF. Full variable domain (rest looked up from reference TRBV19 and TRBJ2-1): DGGITQSPKYLFRKEGQNVTLSCEQNLNHDAMYWYRQDPGQGLRLIYYSQIVNDFQKGDIAEGYSVSREKKESFPLTVTSAQKNPTAFYLCASSIGNPGGRNEQFFGPGTRLTVL.

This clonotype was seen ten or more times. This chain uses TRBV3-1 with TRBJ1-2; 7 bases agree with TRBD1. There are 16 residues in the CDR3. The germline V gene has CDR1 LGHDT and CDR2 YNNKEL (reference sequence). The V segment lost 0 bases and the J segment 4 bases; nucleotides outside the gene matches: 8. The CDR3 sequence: CASSQDGPGQAYGYTF. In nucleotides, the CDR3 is TGTGCCAGCAGCCAAGATGGCCCCGGACAGGCCTATGGCTACACCTTC.

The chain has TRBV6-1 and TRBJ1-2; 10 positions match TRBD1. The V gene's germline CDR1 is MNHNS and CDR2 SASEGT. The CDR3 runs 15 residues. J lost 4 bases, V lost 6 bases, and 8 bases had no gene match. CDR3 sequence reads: CASRPDRGLLYGYTF. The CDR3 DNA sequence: TGTGCCAGCAGGCCAGACAGGGGGCTCCTCTATGGCTACACCTTC.

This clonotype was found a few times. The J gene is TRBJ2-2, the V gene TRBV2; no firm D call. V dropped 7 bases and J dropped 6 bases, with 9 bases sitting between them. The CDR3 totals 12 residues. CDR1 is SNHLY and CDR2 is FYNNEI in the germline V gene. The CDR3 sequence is CASTRSAGELFF. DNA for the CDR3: TGTGCCAGCACTAGAAGCGCCGGGGAGCTGTTTTTT.

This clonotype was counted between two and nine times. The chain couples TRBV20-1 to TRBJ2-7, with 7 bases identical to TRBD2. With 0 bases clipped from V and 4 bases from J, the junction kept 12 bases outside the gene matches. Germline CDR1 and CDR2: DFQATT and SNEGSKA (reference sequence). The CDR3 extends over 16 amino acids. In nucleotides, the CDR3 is TGCAGTGCTAGAGATCTCGGCGGGAGCCCGACTTACGAGCAGTACTTC. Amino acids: CSARDLGGSPTYEQYF.

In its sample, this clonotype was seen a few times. The CDR3: CASSPQGANTEAFF. CDR3 DNA: TGTGCCAGCAGCCCTCAGGGAGCTAACACTGAAGCTTTCTTT. The genes are TRBV7-9 and TRBJ1-1; a possible D gene is TRBD1 (5 bases). The CDR3 covers 14 residues. Germline CDR1 SEHNR, CDR2 FQNEAQ (reference sequence). The ends were cut back, 5 bases at V and 2 bases at J, with 12 bases in the middle.

CDR3 coding DNA: TGTGCCAGCAGTGAAACACGGGTGGGCTATGGCTACACCTTC. It codes for CASSETRVGYGYTF. The rearrangement links TRBV2 to TRBJ1-2; D remains ambiguous. V was clipped by 2 bases and J by 4 bases, with 11 bases between them. This CDR3 spans 14 amino acids. The germline gives CDR1 SNHLY, CDR2 FYNNEI.

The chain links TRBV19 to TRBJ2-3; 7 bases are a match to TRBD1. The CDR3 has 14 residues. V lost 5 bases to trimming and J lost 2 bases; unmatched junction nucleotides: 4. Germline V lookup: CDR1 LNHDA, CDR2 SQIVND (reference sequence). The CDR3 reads CASSPQGFTDTQYF. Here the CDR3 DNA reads TGTGCCAGTAGTCCACAGGGGTTCACAGATACGCAGTATTTT.

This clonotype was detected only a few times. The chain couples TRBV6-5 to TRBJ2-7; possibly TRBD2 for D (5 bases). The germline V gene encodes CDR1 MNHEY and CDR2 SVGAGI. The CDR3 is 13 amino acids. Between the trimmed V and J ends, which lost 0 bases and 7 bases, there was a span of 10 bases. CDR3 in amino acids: CASSYSPGGEQYF. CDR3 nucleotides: TGTGCCAGCAGTTACTCTCCCGGCGGGGAGCAGTACTTC.

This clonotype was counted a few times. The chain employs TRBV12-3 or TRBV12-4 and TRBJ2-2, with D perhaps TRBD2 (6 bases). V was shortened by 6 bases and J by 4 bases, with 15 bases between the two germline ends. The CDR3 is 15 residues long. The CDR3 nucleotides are TGTGCCAGCAGGGGTGGGCTAGCGAGCACCGGGGAGCTGTTTTTT. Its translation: CASRGGLASTGELFF.

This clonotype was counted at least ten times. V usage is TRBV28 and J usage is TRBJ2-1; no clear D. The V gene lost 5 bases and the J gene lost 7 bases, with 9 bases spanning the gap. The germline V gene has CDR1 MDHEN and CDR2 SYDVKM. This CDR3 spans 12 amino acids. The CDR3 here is CASSILGNEQFF. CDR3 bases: TGTGCCAGCAGTATCCTCGGAAATGAGCAGTTCTTC.

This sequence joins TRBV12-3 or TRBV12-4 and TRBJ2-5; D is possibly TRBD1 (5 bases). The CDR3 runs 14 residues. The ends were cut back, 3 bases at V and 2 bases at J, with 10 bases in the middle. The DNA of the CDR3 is TGTGCCAGCAGTTTCAGGGTGGGGCAAGAGACCCAGTACTTC. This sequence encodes CASSFRVGQETQYF.

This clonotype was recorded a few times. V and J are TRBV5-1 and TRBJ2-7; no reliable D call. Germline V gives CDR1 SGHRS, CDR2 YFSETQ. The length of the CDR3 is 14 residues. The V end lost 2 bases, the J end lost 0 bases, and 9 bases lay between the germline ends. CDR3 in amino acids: CASSFYPNSYEQYF. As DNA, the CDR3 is TGCGCCAGCAGCTTTTATCCTAACTCCTACGAGCAGTACTTC.

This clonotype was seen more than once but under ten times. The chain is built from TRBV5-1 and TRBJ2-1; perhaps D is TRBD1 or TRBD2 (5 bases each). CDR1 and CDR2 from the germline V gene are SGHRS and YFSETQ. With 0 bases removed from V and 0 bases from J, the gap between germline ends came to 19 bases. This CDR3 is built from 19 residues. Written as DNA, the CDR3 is TGCGCCAGCAGCTTGGAGAAATCGGGACGGAAGAGCTCCTACAATGAGCAGTTCTTC. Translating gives CASSLEKSGRKSSYNEQFF.

The CDR3 region is CASSLVAERNEQFF. The CDR3 region has the DNA TGTGCCAGCAGTTTAGTGGCGGAAAGAAATGAGCAGTTCTTC. This chain joins TRBV28 and TRBJ2-1; no clear D. Germline V gene data show CDR1 as MDHEN and CDR2 as SYDVKM. Trimming shortened V by 2 bases and J by 7 bases, and 12 bases separated the two germline ends. The CDR3 sequence is 14 residues long.

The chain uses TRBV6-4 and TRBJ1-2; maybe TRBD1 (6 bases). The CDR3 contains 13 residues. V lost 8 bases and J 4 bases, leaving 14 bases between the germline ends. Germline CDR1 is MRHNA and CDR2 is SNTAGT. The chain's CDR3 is CASGGQGSYGYTF. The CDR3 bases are TGTGCCAGCGGGGGCCAGGGCAGCTATGGCTACACCTTC.

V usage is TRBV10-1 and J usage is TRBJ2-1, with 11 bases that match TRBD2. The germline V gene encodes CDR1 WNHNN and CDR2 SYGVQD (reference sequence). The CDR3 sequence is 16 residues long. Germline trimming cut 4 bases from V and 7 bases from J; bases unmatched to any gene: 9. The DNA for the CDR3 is TGCGCCAGCAGTGCAGAAGGACTAGCGGGTCTGAATGAGCAGTTCTTC. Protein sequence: CASSAEGLAGLNEQFF.

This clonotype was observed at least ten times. For the CDR3, the DNA is TGTGCCAGCAGCTTATATGGGGCCCCTGAAGCTTTCTTT. This sequence encodes CASSLYGAPEAFF. V and J are TRBV7-2 and TRBJ1-1, with D maybe TRBD1 (5 bases). Germline values: CDR1 SGHTA, CDR2 FQGNSA. V lost 2 bases to trimming and J lost 6 bases, with 10 bases between them. The CDR3 runs to 13 residues.